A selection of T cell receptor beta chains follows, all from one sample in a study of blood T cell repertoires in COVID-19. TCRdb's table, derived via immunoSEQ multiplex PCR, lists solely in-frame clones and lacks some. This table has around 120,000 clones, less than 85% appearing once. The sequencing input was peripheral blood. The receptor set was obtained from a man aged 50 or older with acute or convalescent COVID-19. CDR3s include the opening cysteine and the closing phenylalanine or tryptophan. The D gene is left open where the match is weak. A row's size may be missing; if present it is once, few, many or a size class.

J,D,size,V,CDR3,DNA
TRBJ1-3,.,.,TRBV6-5,CASSYDGASSGNTIYF,TGTGCCAGCAGTTATGATGGGGCCAGCTCTGGAAACACCATATATTTT
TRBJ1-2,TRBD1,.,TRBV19,CASSAQGDYGYTF,TGTGCCAGTAGTGCACAGGGGGACTATGGCTACACCTTC
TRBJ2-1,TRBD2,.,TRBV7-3,CASSPLAGANEQFF,TGTGCCAGCAGCCCTCTAGCGGGAGCCAATGAGCAGTTCTTC
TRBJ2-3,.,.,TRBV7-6,CASSPRLAGDTQYF,TGTGCCAGCAGCCCGAGACTGGCGGGAGATACGCAGTATTTT
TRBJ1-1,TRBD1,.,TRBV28,CASGDRIEAFF,TGTGCCAGCGGGGACAGGATCGAAGCTTTCTTT
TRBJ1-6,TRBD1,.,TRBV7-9,CASSWGTGVVSPLHF,TGTGCCAGCAGCTGGGGGACAGGGGTTGTTTCACCCCTCCACTTT
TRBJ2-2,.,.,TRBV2,CASSVKLRGTGELFF,TGTGCCAGCAGTGTGAAACTTAGGGGTACCGGGGAGCTGTTTTTT
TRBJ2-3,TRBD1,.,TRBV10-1,CASSDPGTGSTDTQYF,TGCGCCAGCAGTGACCCCGGGACAGGGAGCACAGATACGCAGTATTTT
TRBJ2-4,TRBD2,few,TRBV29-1,CSVSGLAGGSKNIQYF,TGCAGCGTCTCGGGACTAGCGGGAGGATCCAAAAACATTCAGTACTTC
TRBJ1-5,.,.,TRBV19,CASSIDMGGFNQPQHF,TGTGCCAGTAGTATAGATATGGGAGGGTTCAATCAGCCCCAGCATTTT
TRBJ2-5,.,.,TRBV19,CASSSPTGGGETQYF,TGTGCCAGTAGTAGCCCGACAGGAGGTGGGGAGACCCAGTACTTC
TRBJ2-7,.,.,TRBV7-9,CASSSRGNEQYF,TGTGCCAGCAGTTCCCGGGGGAACGAGCAGTACTTC
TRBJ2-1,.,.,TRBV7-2,CASSLNPGVYNEQFF,TGTGCCAGCAGCTTAAATCCGGGGGTTTACAATGAGCAGTTCTTC
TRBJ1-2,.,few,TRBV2,CASSAPGTKGYTF,TGTGCCAGCAGCGCCCCCGGGACAAAGGGCTACACCTTC
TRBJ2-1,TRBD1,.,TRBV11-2,CASSGRWGQGNNEQFF,TGTGCCAGCAGCGGGAGATGGGGACAGGGCAACAATGAGCAGTTCTTC
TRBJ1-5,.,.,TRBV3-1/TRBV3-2,CASSHAGVDQPQHF,TGTGCCAGCAGCCATGCAGGGGTGGATCAGCCCCAGCATTTT
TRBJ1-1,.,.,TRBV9,CASSVSRGNTEAFF,TGTGCCAGCAGCGTAAGCAGGGGGAACACTGAAGCTTTCTTT
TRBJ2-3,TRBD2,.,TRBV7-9,CASSLGPLAGVTTDTQYF,TGTGCCAGCAGCTTAGGCCCCTTAGCGGGGGTAACCACAGATACGCAGTATTTT
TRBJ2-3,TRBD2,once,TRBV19,CASTLGDYRTDTQYF,TGTGCCAGTACCCTAGGGGACTACAGGACAGATACGCAGTATTTT
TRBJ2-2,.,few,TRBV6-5,CASNKWGVGTGELFF,TGTGCCAGCAACAAATGGGGGGTTGGTACCGGGGAGCTGTTTTTT
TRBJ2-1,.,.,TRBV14,CASSQRGLSEQFF,TGTGCCAGCAGCCAAAGAGGTCTTAGCGAGCAGTTCTTC
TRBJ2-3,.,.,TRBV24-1,CATSDPLIETDTQYF,TGTGCCACCAGTGATCCCCTTATAGAAACAGATACGCAGTATTTT
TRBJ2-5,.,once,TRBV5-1,CASSSGETQYF,TGCGCCAGCAGCTCCGGGGAGACCCAGTACTTC
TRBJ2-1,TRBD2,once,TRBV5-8,CASSASSGSNEQFF,TGTGCCAGCAGCGCCTCTAGCGGGAGCAATGAGCAGTTCTTC
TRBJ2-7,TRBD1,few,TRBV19,CASRTGTGGVEQYF,TGTGCCAGTAGAACCGGGACAGGGGGCGTCGAGCAGTACTTC
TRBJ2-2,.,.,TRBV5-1,CASSLDRETGELFF,TGCGCCAGCAGCTTGGACAGGGAAACCGGGGAGCTGTTTTTT